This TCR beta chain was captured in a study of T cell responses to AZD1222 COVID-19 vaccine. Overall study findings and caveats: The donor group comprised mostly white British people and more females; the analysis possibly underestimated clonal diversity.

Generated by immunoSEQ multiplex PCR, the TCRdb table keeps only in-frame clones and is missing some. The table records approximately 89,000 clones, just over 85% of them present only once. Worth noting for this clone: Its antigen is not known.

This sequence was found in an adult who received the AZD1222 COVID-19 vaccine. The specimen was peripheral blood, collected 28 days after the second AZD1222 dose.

Written as DNA, the CDR3 is TGTGCCAGCAGCCCCCCTGGCGTGCAAGAGACCCAGTACTTC. This encodes CASSPPGVQETQYF. The rearrangement uses TRBV7-8 and TRBJ2-5; the D is unclear. This CDR3 contains 14 residues. The germline CDR1 and CDR2 sequences are SGHVS and FQNEAQ. Trimming cost V 5 bases and J 2 bases, with 12 bases left between them.